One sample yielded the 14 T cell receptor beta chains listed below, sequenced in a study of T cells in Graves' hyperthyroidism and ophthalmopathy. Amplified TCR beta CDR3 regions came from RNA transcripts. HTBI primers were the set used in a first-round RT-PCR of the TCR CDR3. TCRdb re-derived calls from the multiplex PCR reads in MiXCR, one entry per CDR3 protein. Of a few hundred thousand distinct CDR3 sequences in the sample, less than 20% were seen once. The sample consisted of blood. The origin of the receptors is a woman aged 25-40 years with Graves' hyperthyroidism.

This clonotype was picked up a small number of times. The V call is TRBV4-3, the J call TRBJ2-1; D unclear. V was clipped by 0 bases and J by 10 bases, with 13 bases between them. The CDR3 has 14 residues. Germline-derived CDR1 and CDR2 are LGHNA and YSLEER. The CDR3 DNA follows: TGCGCCAGCAGCCAAGATCGGCTGGGAAGAGAGCAGTTCTTC. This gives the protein CASSQDRLGREQFF.

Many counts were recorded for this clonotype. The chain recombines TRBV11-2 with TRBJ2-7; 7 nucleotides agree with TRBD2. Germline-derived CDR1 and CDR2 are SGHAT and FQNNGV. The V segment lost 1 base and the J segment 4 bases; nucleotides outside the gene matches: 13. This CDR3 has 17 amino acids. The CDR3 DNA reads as TGTGCCAGCAGCTTAGGGGGACTTAGCGGGTGGCGATACGAGCAGTACTTC. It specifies CASSLGGLSGWRYEQYF.

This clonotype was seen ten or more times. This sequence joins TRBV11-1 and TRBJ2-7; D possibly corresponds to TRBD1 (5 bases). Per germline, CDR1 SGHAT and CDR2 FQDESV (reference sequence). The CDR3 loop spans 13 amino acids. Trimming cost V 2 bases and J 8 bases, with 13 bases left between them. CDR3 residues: CASSLYLRQQQYF. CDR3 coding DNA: TGTGCCAGCAGCTTATATCTTCGACAGCAGCAGTACTTC. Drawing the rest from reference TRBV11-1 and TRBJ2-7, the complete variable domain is EAEVAQSPRYKITEKSQAVAFWCDPISGHATLYWYRQILGQGPELLVQFQDESVVDDSQLPKDRFSAERLKGVDSTLKIQPAELGDSAMYLCASSLYLRQQQYFGPGTRLTVT.

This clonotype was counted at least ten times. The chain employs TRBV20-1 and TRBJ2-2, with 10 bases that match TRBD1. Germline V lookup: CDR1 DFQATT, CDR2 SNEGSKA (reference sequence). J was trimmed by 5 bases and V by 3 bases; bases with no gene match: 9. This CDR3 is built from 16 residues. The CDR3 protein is CSASPSDRGWTGELFF. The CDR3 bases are TGCAGTGCTAGTCCGTCGGACAGGGGGTGGACCGGGGAGCTGTTTTTT.

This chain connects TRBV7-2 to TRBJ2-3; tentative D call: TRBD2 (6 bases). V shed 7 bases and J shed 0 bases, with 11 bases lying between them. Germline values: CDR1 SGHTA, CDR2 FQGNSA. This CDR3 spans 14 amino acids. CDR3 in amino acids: CASKAGTSTDTQYF. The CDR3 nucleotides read TGTGCCAGCAAAGCCGGGACTAGCACAGATACGCAGTATTTT.

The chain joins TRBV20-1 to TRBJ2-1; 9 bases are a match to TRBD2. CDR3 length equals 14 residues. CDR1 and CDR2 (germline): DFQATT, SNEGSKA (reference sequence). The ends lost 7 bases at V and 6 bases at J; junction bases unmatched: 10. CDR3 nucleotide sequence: TGCAGTGTGGGGGGACTAGCTCAGGGCAATGAGCAGTTCTTC. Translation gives CSVGGLAQGNEQFF.

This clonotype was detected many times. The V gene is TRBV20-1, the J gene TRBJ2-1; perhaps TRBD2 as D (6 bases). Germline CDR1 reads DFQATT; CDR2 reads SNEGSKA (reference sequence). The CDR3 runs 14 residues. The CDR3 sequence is CSGKETSPYNEQFF. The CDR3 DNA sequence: TGCAGCGGCAAGGAGACTAGTCCCTACAATGAGCAGTTCTTC.

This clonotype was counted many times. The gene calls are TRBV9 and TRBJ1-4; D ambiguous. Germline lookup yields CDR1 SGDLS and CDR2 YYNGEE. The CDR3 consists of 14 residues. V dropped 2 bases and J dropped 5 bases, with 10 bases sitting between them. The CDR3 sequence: CASSVTAFNEKLFF. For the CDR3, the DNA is TGTGCCAGCAGCGTGACGGCTTTCAATGAAAAACTGTTTTTT.

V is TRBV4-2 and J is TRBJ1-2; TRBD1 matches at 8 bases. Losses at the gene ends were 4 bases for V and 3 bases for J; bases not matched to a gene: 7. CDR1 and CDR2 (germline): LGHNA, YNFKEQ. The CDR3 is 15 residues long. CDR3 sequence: CASSRGTGSHYGYTF. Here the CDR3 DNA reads TGTGCCAGCAGCCGAGGGACAGGATCCCACTATGGCTACACCTTC.

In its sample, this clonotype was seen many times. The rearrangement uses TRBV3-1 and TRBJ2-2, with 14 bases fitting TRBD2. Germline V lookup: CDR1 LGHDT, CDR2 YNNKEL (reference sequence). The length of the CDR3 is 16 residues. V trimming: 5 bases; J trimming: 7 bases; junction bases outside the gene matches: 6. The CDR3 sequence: CASSAGLAGVNGELFF. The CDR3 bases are TGTGCCAGCAGCGCGGGACTAGCGGGAGTTAACGGGGAGCTGTTTTTT. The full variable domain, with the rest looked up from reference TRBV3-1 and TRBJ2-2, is DTAVSQTPKYLVTQMGNDKSIKCEQNLGHDTMYWYKQDSKKFLKIMFSYNNKELIINETVPNRFSPKSPDKAHLNLHINSLELGDSAVYFCASSAGLAGVNGELFFGEGSRLTVL.

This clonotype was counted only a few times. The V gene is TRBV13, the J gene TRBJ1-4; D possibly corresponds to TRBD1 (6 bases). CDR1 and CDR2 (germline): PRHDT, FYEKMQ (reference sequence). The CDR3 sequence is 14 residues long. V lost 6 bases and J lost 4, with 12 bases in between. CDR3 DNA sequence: TGTGCCAGCAGAATAGACAGGATTAATGAAAAACTGTTTTTT. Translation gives CASRIDRINEKLFF.

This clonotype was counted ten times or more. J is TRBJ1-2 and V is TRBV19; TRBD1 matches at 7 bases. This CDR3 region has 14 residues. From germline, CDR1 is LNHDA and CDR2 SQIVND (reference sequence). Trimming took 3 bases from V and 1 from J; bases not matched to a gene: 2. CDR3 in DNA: TGTGCCAGTAGTATGGGACAGTTTAACTATGGCTACACCTTC. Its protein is CASSMGQFNYGYTF.

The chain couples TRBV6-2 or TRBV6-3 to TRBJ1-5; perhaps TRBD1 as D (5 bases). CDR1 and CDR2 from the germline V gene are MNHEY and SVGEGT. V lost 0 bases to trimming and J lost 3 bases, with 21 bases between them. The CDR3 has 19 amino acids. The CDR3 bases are TGTGCCAGCAGTTACTCGATTCTTTGGGGCAGTGGCTTCAATCAGCCCCAGCATTTT. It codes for CASSYSILWGSGFNQPQHF.

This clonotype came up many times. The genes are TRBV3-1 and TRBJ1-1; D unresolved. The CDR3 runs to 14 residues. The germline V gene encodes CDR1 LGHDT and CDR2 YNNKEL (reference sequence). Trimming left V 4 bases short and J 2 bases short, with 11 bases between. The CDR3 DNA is TGTGCCAGCAGCCCCATCCCAGGCAACACTGAAGCTTTCTTT. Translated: CASSPIPGNTEAFF.